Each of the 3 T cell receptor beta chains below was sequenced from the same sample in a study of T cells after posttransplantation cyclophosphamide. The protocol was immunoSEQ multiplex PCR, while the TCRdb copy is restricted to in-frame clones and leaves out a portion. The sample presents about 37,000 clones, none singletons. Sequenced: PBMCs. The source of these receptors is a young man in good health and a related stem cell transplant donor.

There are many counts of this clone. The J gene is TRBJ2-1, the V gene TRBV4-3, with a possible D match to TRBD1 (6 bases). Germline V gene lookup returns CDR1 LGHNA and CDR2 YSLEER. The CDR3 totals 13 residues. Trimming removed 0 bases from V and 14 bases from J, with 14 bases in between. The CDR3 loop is CASSQDARDKEFF. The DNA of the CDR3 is TGCGCCAGCAGCCAAGATGCCCGGGACAAGGAGTTCTTC.

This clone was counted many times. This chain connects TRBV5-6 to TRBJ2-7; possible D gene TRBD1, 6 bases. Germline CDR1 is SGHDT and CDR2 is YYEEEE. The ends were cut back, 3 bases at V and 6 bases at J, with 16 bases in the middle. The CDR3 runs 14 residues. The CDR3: CASSWETGLAEQYF. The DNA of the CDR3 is TGTGCCAGCAGCTGGGAGACAGGATTAGCCGAGCAGTACTTC.

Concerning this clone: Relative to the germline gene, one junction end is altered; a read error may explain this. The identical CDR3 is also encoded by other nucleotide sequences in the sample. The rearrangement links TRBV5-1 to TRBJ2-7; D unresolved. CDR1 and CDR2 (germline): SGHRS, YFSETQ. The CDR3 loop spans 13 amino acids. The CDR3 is CASSSNRAYEQYF. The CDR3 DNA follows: TGCGCCAGCAGCTCGAACAGAGCCTATGAGCAGTACTTC.